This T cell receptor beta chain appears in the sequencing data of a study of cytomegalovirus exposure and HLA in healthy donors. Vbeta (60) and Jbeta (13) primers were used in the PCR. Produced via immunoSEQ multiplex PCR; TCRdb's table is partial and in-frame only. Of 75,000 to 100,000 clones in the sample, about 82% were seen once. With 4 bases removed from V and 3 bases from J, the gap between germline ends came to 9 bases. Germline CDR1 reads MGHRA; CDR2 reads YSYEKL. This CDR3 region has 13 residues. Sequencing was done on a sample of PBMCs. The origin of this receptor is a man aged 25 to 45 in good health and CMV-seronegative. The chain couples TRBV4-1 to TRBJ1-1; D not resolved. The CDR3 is CASSRVEDTEAFF. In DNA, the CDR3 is TGCGCCAGCAGCCGGGTTGAGGACACTGAAGCTTTCTTT.